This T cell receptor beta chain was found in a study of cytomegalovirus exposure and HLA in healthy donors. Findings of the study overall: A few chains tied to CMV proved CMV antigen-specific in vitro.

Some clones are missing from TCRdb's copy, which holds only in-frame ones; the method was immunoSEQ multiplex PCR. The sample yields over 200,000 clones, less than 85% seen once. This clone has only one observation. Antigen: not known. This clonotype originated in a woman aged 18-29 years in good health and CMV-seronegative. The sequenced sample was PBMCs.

Here the CDR3 reads CASSESFRVGTQYF. As DNA, the CDR3 is TGTGCCAGCAGTGAAAGCTTCCGGGTCGGGACCCAGTACTTC. The genes are TRBV6-1 and TRBJ2-5; D unresolved. The CDR3 is 14 residues long. From germline, CDR1 is MNHNS and CDR2 SASEGT. V was clipped by 2 bases and J by 7 bases, with 14 bases between them.